These T cell receptor beta chains were read from a single sample in a study of T cell responses to AZD1222 COVID-19 vaccine. TCRdb's table, derived via immunoSEQ multiplex PCR, lists solely in-frame clones and lacks some. This sample carries over 150,000 clones, 92% of them seen once, and the ten largest clones take 4.4%. Sequenced material: peripheral blood, taken on day 0 of MenACWY control vaccination. All receptors come from an adult in good health. Each CDR3 is given with its conserved first and last residue. The D gene is left open where the match is weak. Clone size, where shown, is once, few, many, or a class for clones that have expanded.

J gene | D gene | V gene | clone size | CDR3 protein | CDR3 DNA
TRBJ2-7 | TRBD1 | TRBV19 | NA | CASSPQGNYEQYF | TGTGCCAGTAGCCCACAGGGGAACTACGAGCAGTACTTC
TRBJ2-1 | NA | TRBV12-3/TRBV12-4 | NA | CASLFRAGVEQFF | TGTGCCAGCCTGTTTAGAGCCGGAGTAGAGCAGTTCTTC
TRBJ1-1 | TRBD1 | TRBV10-3 | NA | CAISESLDRVNTEAFF | TGTGCCATCAGTGAGTCCCTCGACAGGGTGAACACTGAAGCTTTCTTT
TRBJ1-5 | NA | TRBV10-2 | NA | CASSESGGPQHF | TGCGCCAGCAGTGAGTCGGGTGGGCCCCAGCATTTT
TRBJ1-1 | NA | TRBV13 | NA | CASSLASTEAFF | TGTGCCAGCAGCTTGGCCAGCACTGAAGCTTTCTTT
TRBJ2-2 | NA | TRBV7-9 | NA | CASSLGGTGELFF | TGTGCCAGCAGCTTAGGGGGTACCGGGGAGCTGTTTTTT
TRBJ1-5 | NA | TRBV30 | NA | CAWMGPGRNQPQHF | TGTGCCTGGATGGGGCCAGGGCGGAATCAGCCCCAGCATTTT
TRBJ2-2 | TRBD1 | TRBV19 | NA | CASIRGGTGTGELFF | TGTGCCAGTATTAGGGGCGGGACAGGCACCGGGGAGCTGTTTTTT
TRBJ1-1 | TRBD1 | TRBV15 | once | CATSRGGTGGSEAFF | TGTGCCACCAGCAGAGGTGGGACAGGGGGCTCTGAAGCTTTCTTT
TRBJ1-2 | NA | TRBV6-5 | NA | CASRYAGAGGDYGYTF | TGTGCCAGCAGATACGCCGGGGCTGGTGGTGACTATGGCTACACCTTC